This T cell receptor beta chain was sequenced during a study of shared clonotypes between healthy human individuals. Method: immunoSEQ multiplex PCR; TCRdb's copy keeps in-frame clones and lacks some. The table records around 2.1 million clones, roughly 95% of them present only once. Those who donated, Caucasian adults without exception, all lived in Nashville, Tennessee. The TCR comes from a man between 18 and 29 years old in good health. Sequencing was done on a sample of naive CD4+ T cells sorted from blood. The subset was: CD45RA+ positively selected.

The CDR3, as DNA: TGTGCCTGGAGTGTACCAGGAGGGGGGGCTGAAGCTTTCTTT. The encoded protein is CAWSVPGGGAEAFF. The chain combines TRBV30 with TRBJ1-1, with TRBD1 as a possible D gene (6 bases). Germline lookup yields CDR1 GTSNPN and CDR2 SVGIG (reference sequence). Trimming took off 0 bases at V and 6 bases at J, with 14 bases between the two ends. This CDR3 has 14 residues.